Below, 30 T cell receptor beta chains from the same sample are listed, as sequenced in a study of cytotoxic CD8 clonotypes in ibrutinib-treated CLL. Sequenced by immunoSEQ multiplex PCR; TCRdb stores in-frame clones only, minus some. The sample holds some 140,000 clones, less than 95% seen once. The sample in question was PBMCs, obtained after 12 months of ibrutinib treatment. These receptors came from a human donor with chronic lymphocytic leukemia.

The chain employs TRBV11-2 and TRBJ1-3; 8 nucleotides line up with TRBD1. The germline CDR1 and CDR2 sequences are SGHAT and FQNNGV. The CDR3 length is 15 residues. The J segment lost 5 bases and the V segment lost 3 bases, leaving 6 bases of the junction unmatched. The DNA for the CDR3 is TGTGCCAGCAGCTTCCGACAGGGGTATAGAAACACCATATATTTT. Protein product: CASSFRQGYRNTIYF.

This clone was observed a single time. The J gene is TRBJ2-3, the V gene TRBV2; the D is unclear. The ends were cut back, 5 bases at V and 7 bases at J, with 25 bases in the middle. CDR1 is SNHLY, CDR2 FYNNEI, per germline. There are 17 residues in the CDR3. The CDR3 DNA is TGTGCCAGCAGTCCCGGAGACCTCCTTCCTACGACTCATACGCAGTATTTT. Translating gives CASSPGDLLPTTHTQYF.

V is TRBV28 and J is TRBJ2-7; 7 bases fit TRBD1. Germline loops: CDR1 MDHEN, CDR2 SYDVKM. This CDR3 is 14 amino acids long. Trimming at V came to 7 bases and at J to 3 bases, leaving 9 bases not matched to a gene. CDR3 in amino acids: CASTLGGNLYEQYF. In DNA form, the CDR3 reads TGTGCCAGCACCCTAGGGGGCAACCTCTACGAGCAGTACTTC. The whole variable domain, remainder taken from reference TRBV28 and TRBJ2-7, is DVKVTQSSRYLVKRTGEKVFLECVQDMDHENMFWYRQDPGLGLRLIYFSYDVKMKEKGDIPEGYSVSREKKERFSLILESASTNQTSMYLCASTLGGNLYEQYFGPGTRLTVT.

This clone was seen once. The chain couples TRBV7-2 to TRBJ1-5, with TRBD1 matching 7 bases. With V trimmed by 4 bases and J by 8 bases, 8 bases remained unmatched. Germline loops: CDR1 SGHTA, CDR2 FQGNSA. The CDR3 length is 14 residues. The CDR3 is CASSSYRGEEPQHF. CDR3 bases: TGTGCCAGCAGCTCCTACAGGGGAGAGGAGCCCCAGCATTTT.

This clone occurred once. The V gene is TRBV29-1, the J gene TRBJ1-5; D gene uncertain. The germline V gene encodes CDR1 SQVTM and CDR2 ANQGSEA. This CDR3 region has 16 residues. Deletions cut 4 bases from V and 6 bases from J, with 22 bases between. The CDR3 sequence: CSVVGSRNQPSQPQHF. The CDR3 coding sequence is TGCAGCGTTGTCGGGTCCCGCAATCAGCCCTCTCAGCCCCAGCATTTT.

The V gene is TRBV15, the J gene TRBJ2-7; D gene uncertain. V was cut by 5 bases and J by 2 bases, with 19 bases left in between. Germline CDR1 is LNHNV and CDR2 is YYDKDF (reference sequence). The CDR3 has 16 amino acids. In nucleotides, the CDR3 is TGTGCCACCAGCTCTCCGGAAGGGTCGTTTCCCTACGAGCAGTACTTC. It yields the protein CATSSPEGSFPYEQYF.

The chain combines TRBV5-1 with TRBJ2-2; 10 nucleotides line up with TRBD2. With 0 bases clipped from V and 0 bases from J, the junction kept 5 bases outside the gene matches. This CDR3 comprises 18 residues. Per germline, CDR1 SGHRS and CDR2 YFSETQ. DNA of the CDR3: TGCGCCAGCAGCTTGGTCTTAGCGGGAGGATCGAACACCGGGGAGCTGTTTTTT. Its translation: CASSLVLAGGSNTGELFF.

The chain employs TRBV7-3 and TRBJ2-3, with unresolved D. There are 13 residues in the CDR3. V lost 2 bases to trimming and J lost 1 base, with 4 bases between them. The germline V gene has CDR1 SGHTA and CDR2 FQGTGA. This CDR3 is CASSLWGTDTQYF. The CDR3 DNA reads TGTGCCAGCAGCTTATGGGGCACAGATACGCAGTATTTT.

The rearrangement uses TRBV5-4 and TRBJ1-1; TRBD1 is a possible D gene (6 bases). V was pared by 3 bases and J by 1 base, with 10 bases between. The CDR3 runs 14 residues. The germline V gene has CDR1 SGHNT and CDR2 YYREEE (reference sequence). The CDR3 sequence is CASSSEGGNTEAFF. The CDR3 coding sequence is TGTGCCAGCAGCTCGGAGGGGGGGAACACTGAAGCTTTCTTT.

The chain couples TRBV11-2 to TRBJ2-7; 8 bases match TRBD1. Trimming took 5 bases from V and 2 from J; bases not matched to a gene: 2. The CDR3 has 13 residues. The germline gives CDR1 SGHAT, CDR2 FQNNGV. The CDR3 DNA reads as TGTGCCAGCAGCAAGGGACAGGCCTACGAGCAGTACTTC. Translating gives CASSKGQAYEQYF.

This chain joins TRBV9 and TRBJ2-1; perhaps TRBD2 as D (6 bases). CDR3 length: 14 residues. The germline gives CDR1 SGDLS, CDR2 YYNGEE. V was shortened by 0 bases and J by 9 bases, with 13 bases between the two germline ends. The CDR3 DNA follows: TGTGCCAGCAGCGTAGTTGCGGGAAAGAGTGAGCAGTTCTTC. Protein sequence: CASSVVAGKSEQFF.

V gene TRBV5-5 combines with J gene TRBJ1-1; D remains unclear. The CDR3 is made up of 14 amino acids. Trimming removed 1 base from V and 1 base from J, with 8 bases in between. Germline loops: CDR1 SGHKS, CDR2 YYEKEE (reference sequence). The CDR3 loop reads CASSLLAENTEAFF. In DNA form, the CDR3 reads TGTGCCAGCAGCTTGTTGGCTGAGAACACTGAAGCTTTCTTT.

The chain employs TRBV10-3 and TRBJ1-5; maybe TRBD1 (6 bases). V was trimmed by 1 base and J by 4 bases, leaving 11 bases between them. Germline CDR1 reads ENHRY; CDR2 reads SYGVKD. The CDR3 has 15 residues. The CDR3 DNA follows: TGTGCCATCAGTGAGTTTGAGGGGGTGAATCAGCCCCAGCATTTT. The encoded protein is CAISEFEGVNQPQHF.

The chain is built from TRBV18 and TRBJ1-5; D uncertain. Trimming took 3 bases from V and 3 from J, leaving 15 bases between them. Germline V gives CDR1 KGHSH, CDR2 LQKENI. CDR3 length: 16 residues. The CDR3 DNA sequence: TGTGCCAGCTCACCGGTGGCAGGACCTGCCAATCAGCCCCAGCATTTT. It specifies CASSPVAGPANQPQHF.

This clone came up once. The V gene is TRBV7-2, the J gene TRBJ2-2; TRBD2 is a possible D gene (5 bases). Germline CDR1 and CDR2: SGHTA and FQGNSA. The CDR3 has 16 amino acids. V was clipped by 2 bases and J by 6 bases, with 16 bases between them. CDR3 coding DNA: TGTGCCAGCAGCTTATTTCCGGGGAGCCTTGCCGGGGAGCTGTTTTTT. It is translated as CASSLFPGSLAGELFF.

This chain connects TRBV20-1 to TRBJ2-7, with unresolved D. Trimming removed 8 bases from V and 5 bases from J, with 13 bases in between. Germline V CDR1 and CDR2: DFQATT, SNEGSKA (reference sequence). This CDR3 is 11 amino acids long. This CDR3 is CSPVPGDEQYF. The CDR3 DNA sequence: TGCAGTCCTGTTCCTGGGGACGAGCAGTACTTC.

The chain carries TRBV2 and TRBJ2-2; 8 nucleotides line up with TRBD1. V dropped 6 bases and J dropped 6; count of bases not matched to a gene: 3. The CDR3 covers 13 residues. Germline-derived CDR1 and CDR2 are SNHLY and FYNNEI. CDR3 loop: CASSEDRAGELFF. CDR3 nucleotides: TGTGCCAGCAGCGAGGACAGGGCCGGGGAGCTGTTTTTT. Supplemented by reference TRBV2 and TRBJ2-2, the full variable domain reads EPEVTQTPSHQVTQMGQEVILRCVPISNHLYFYWYRQILGQKVEFLVSFYNNEISEKSEIFDDQFSVERPDGSNFTLKIRSTKLEDSAMYFCASSEDRAGELFFGEGSRLTVL.

This chain joins TRBV19 and TRBJ2-7; D ambiguous. Germline lookup yields CDR1 LNHDA and CDR2 SQIVND (reference sequence). CDR3 length: 15 amino acids. The V and J ends lost 9 bases and 0 bases respectively, with 18 bases between them. In DNA form, the CDR3 reads TGTGCCAGCGCATCGGACGGCTTCGACTCCTACGAGCAGTACTTC. It translates to CASASDGFDSYEQYF.

This clone was counted a single time. This chain links TRBV2 with TRBJ2-7; TRBD2 matches 8 bases. The CDR3 consists of 15 residues. Germline values: CDR1 SNHLY, CDR2 FYNNEI. J lost 4 bases, V lost 1 base, and 6 bases had no gene match. The CDR3 nucleotides read TGTGCCAGCAGTGAAGGGTTAGCGGGAAGGTACGAGCAGTACTTC. This codes for CASSEGLAGRYEQYF.

This chain links TRBV6-5 with TRBJ2-5, with D perhaps TRBD1 or TRBD2 (5 bases each). From germline, CDR1 is MNHEY and CDR2 SVGAGI. V gave up 8 bases and J gave up 5 bases, with 18 bases separating them. The CDR3 contains 14 residues. The CDR3 bases are TGTGCCAGCCAAAAGATGGGGGTTAGGGAGACCCAGTACTTC. This encodes CASQKMGVRETQYF.

The chain couples TRBV9 to TRBJ1-3; D perhaps matches TRBD1 (5 bases). Germline CDR1 and CDR2: SGDLS and YYNGEE. This CDR3 contains 15 residues. V lost 4 bases, J lost 2 bases, and 13 bases lay in between. The CDR3 spells CASSLVGEAGNTIYF. CDR3 coding DNA: TGTGCCAGCAGCTTAGTGGGGGAGGCTGGAAACACCATATATTTT.

The gene calls are TRBV6-5 and TRBJ2-7; 7 bases fit TRBD2. Germline V gene sequence: CDR1 MNHEY, CDR2 SVGAGI. V dropped 0 bases and J dropped 1; count of bases not matched to a gene: 6. CDR3 length: 16 amino acids. The DNA for the CDR3 is TGTGCCAGCAGTTACTCGGCGGGAGTGGCATCCTACGAGCAGTACTTC. The encoded protein is CASSYSAGVASYEQYF.

This chain uses TRBV6-1 with TRBJ2-7, with TRBD2 as a possible D gene (7 bases). Trimming removed 3 bases at V and 3 bases at J, with 12 bases between. This CDR3 region has 14 residues. Germline V CDR1 and CDR2: MNHNS, SASEGT. CDR3 sequence: CASSEGGRDYEQYF. In DNA form, the CDR3 reads TGTGCCAGCAGTGAGGGGGGGCGCGACTACGAGCAGTACTTC.

The chain couples TRBV7-8 to TRBJ2-3, with TRBD2 matching over 10 bases. V shed 2 bases, J shed 0 bases, and the junction held 5 bases outside the gene matches. The CDR3 is made up of 17 amino acids. Germline V gene sequence: CDR1 SGHVS, CDR2 FQNEAQ. The CDR3 protein is CASSLMGLASSTDTQYF. The CDR3 coding sequence is TGTGCCAGCAGCTTAATGGGACTAGCGTCGAGCACAGATACGCAGTATTTT.

The chain recombines TRBV7-3 with TRBJ2-2; 7 bases are a match to TRBD2. This CDR3 comprises 18 residues. V shed 4 bases and J 0 bases; nucleotides not matched to a gene: 11. CDR1 and CDR2 (germline): SGHTA, FQGTGA. The CDR3 nucleotides are TGTGCCAGCAGCTCTGGACTAGGAGATCCCTCGAACACCGGGGAGCTGTTTTTT. Its protein product is CASSSGLGDPSNTGELFF.

This rearrangement joins TRBV2 to TRBJ2-1, with 12 bases identical to TRBD1. Germline V gene sequence: CDR1 SNHLY, CDR2 FYNNEI. This CDR3 is built from 15 residues. V shed 10 bases and J 6 bases; nucleotides not matched to a gene: 10. The CDR3 sequence is CATTDPGQGANEQFF. DNA for the CDR3: TGTGCCACCACTGACCCGGGACAGGGGGCCAATGAGCAGTTCTTC.

J is TRBJ2-7 and V is TRBV18; 8 nucleotides line up with TRBD2. This CDR3 has 15 residues. After removal of 5 bases from V and 1 base from J, the junction contained 7 bases not matched to a gene. Germline-derived CDR1 and CDR2 are KGHSH and LQKENI. The CDR3 DNA follows: TGTGCCAGCTCATCCCCGGGACTAGTGTCCTACGAGCAGTACTTC. It translates to CASSSPGLVSYEQYF.

This chain connects TRBV5-1 to TRBJ2-5; 9 nucleotides agree with TRBD2. Losses at the gene ends were 4 bases for V and 5 bases for J; bases not matched to a gene: 9. This CDR3 is built from 15 residues. CDR1 and CDR2 (germline): SGHRS, YFSETQ. CDR3 DNA: TGCGCCAGCAGCAACCTGGGACTAGCCGGGGAGACCCAGTACTTC. It codes for CASSNLGLAGETQYF.

This chain links TRBV11-1 with TRBJ2-7; the D is unclear. The CDR3 runs 16 residues. Looked up from germline, CDR1 is SGHAT and CDR2 is FQDESV (reference sequence). V gave up 5 bases and J gave up 0 bases, with 17 bases separating them. CDR3 loop: CASSPEGDQSSYEQYF. CDR3 nucleotides: TGTGCCAGCAGCCCCGAAGGAGATCAGAGCTCCTACGAGCAGTACTTC.

The chain uses TRBV5-1 and TRBJ2-7; 9 nucleotides align to TRBD1. The trim removed 4 bases at V and 3 bases at J, leaving 5 bases unmatched. The CDR3 contains 14 residues. Germline V gene sequence: CDR1 SGHRS, CDR2 YFSETQ. The CDR3 region is CASSIRQGGYEQYF. CDR3 nucleotides: TGCGCCAGCAGCATTCGACAGGGGGGCTACGAGCAGTACTTC. Full variable domain (outside the CDR3, taken from reference TRBV5-1 and TRBJ2-7): KAGVTQTPRYLIKTRGQQVTLSCSPISGHRSVSWYQQTPGQGLQFLFEYFSETQRNKGNFPGRFSGRQFSNSRSEMNVSTLELGDSALYLCASSIRQGGYEQYFGPGTRLTVT.